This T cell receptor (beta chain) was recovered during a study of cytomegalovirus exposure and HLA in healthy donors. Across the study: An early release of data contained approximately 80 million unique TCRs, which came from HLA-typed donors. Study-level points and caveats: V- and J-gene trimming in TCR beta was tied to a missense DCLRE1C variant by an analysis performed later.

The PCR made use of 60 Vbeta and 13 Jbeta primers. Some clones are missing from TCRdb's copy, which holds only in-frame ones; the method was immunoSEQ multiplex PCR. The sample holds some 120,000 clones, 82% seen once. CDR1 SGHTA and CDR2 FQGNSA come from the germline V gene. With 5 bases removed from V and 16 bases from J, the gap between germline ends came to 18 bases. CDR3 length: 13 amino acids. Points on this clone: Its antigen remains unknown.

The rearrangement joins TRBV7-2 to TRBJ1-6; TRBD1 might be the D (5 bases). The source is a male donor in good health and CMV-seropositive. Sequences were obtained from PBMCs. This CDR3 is CASSLEGGKGLHF. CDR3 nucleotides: TGTGCCAGCAGCCTAGAAGGAGGGAAGGGGCTCCACTTT. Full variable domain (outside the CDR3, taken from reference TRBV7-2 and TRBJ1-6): GAGVSQSPSNKVTEKGKDVELRCDPISGHTALYWYRQSLGQGLEFLIYFQGNSAPDKSGLPSDRFSAERTGGSVSTLTIQRTQQEDSAVYLCASSLEGGKGLHFGNGTRLTVT.